The clone carrying this T cell receptor beta chain was found once. Its antigen is undetermined. Germline V lookup: CDR1 MGHRA, CDR2 YSYEKL. The V and J ends lost 0 bases and 5 bases respectively, with 19 bases between them. The CDR3 contains 17 residues. The entry originates in a study of radiotherapy plus CTLA-4 blockade in lung cancer. TCRdb's table, derived via immunoSEQ multiplex PCR, lists solely in-frame clones and lacks some. The sample carries some 66,000 clones, around 86% recorded once. Broader study findings: Expansion in blood of tumor-derived TCR clones was seen after radiotherapy plus ipilimumab.

The V and J genes are TRBV4-1 and TRBJ1-2; no firm D call. The source material was peripheral blood, sampled from a patient treated with radiotherapy plus ipilimumab. This TCR came from a human donor with non-small cell lung cancer who had a partial response to radiotherapy plus ipilimumab. The CDR3 here is CASSQDESRAFPYGYTF. The CDR3, as DNA: TGCGCCAGCAGCCAAGATGAGAGCCGAGCATTCCCGTATGGCTACACCTTC.